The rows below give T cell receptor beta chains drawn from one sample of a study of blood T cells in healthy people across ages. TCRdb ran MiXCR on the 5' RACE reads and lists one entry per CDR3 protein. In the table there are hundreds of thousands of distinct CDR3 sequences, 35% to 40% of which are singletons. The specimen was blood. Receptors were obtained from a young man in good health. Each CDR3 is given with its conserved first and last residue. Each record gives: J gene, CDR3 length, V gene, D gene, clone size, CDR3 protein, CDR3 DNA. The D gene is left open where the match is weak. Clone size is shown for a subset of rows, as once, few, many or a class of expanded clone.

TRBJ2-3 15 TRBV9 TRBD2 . CASRGLAGGVDTQYF TGTGCCAGCAGGGGACTAGCGGGAGGAGTAGATACGCAGTATTTT
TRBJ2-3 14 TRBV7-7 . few CASSLGSAEDTQYF TGTGCTAGCAGCTTAGGTTCCGCCGAGGATACGCAGTATTTT
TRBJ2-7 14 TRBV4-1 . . CASSQVGYSYEQYF TGCGCCAGCAGCCAAGTGGGGTACTCCTACGAGCAGTACTTC
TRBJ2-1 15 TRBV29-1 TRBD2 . CSVERPSESGDEQFF TGCAGCGTTGAACGCCCTAGCGAAAGCGGGGATGAGCAGTTCTTC
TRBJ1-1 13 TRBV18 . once CASSPTKGTEAFF TGTGCCAGCTCACCCACTAAGGGGACTGAAGCTTTCTTT
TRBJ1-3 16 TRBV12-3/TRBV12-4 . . CASSLDTGHSGNTIYF TGTGCCAGCAGTTTGGATACAGGGCACTCTGGAAACACCATATATTTT
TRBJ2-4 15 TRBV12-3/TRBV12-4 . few CASSFGTQGRNIQYF TGTGCCAGCAGTTTCGGTACCCAGGGGAGAAACATTCAGTACTTC
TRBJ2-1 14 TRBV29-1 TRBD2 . CSVQLAAQEDEQFF TGCAGCGTCCAACTAGCGGCTCAAGAGGATGAGCAGTTCTTC
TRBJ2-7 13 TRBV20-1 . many CSATRRDSHEQYF TGCAGTGCTACCCGCAGGGACTCCCACGAGCAGTACTTC
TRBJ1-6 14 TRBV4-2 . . CASSQSLRGSPLHF TGTGCCAGCAGCCAAAGTCTCCGGGGTTCACCCCTCCACTTT
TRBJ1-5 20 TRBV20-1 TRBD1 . CSASEAGTGSWDYSNQPQHF TGCAGTGCTAGTGAAGCCGGGACAGGGAGTTGGGACTATAGCAATCAGCCCCAGCATTTT
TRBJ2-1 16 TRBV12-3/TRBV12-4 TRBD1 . CASPSCGTGQRNEQFF TGTGCCAGCCCTTCGTGCGGGACAGGGCAGCGCAATGAGCAGTTCTTC
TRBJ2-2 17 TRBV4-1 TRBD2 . CASSPSGLAANTGELFF TGCGCCAGCAGCCCGAGTGGACTAGCGGCGAACACCGGGGAGCTGTTTTTT
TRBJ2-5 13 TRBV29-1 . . CSVRSGQKETQYF TGCAGCGTTCGCAGCGGACAAAAAGAGACCCAGTACTTC
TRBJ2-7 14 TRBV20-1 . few CSARDPRMPYEQYF TGCAGTGCTAGAGATCCCCGAATGCCTTACGAGCAGTACTTC
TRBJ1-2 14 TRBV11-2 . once CASSADRDARGYTF TGTGCCAGCAGCGCTGACCGGGACGCTAGAGGCTACACCTTC